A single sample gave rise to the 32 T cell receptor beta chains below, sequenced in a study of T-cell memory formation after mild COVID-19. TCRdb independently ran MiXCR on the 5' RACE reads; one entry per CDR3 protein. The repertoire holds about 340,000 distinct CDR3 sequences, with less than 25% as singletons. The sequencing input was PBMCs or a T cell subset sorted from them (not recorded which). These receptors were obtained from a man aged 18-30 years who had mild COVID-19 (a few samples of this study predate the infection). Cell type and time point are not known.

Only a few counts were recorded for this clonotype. CDR3 protein: CASSLLPPTGTDTQYF. The CDR3 bases are TGCGCCAGCAGCTTGCTGCCTCCGACAGGGACAGATACGCAGTATTTT. The chain employs TRBV5-1 and TRBJ2-3, with 7 bases aligning to TRBD1. This CDR3 comprises 16 residues. Germline V lookup: CDR1 SGHRS, CDR2 YFSETQ. J was trimmed by 3 bases and V by 1 base; bases with no gene match: 8.

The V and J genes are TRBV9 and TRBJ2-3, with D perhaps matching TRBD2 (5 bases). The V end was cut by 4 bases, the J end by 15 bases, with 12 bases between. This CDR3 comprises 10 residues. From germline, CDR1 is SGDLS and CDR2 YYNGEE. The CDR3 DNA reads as TGTGCCAGCAGCCGGGGTATTGGTTATTTT. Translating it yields CASSRGIGYF.

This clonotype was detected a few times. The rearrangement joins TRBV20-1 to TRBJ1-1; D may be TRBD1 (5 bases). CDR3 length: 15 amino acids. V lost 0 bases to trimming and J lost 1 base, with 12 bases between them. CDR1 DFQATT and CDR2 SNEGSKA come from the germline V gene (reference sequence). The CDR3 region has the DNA TGCAGTGCTAGAGAAGGGGCCGGCGGGAACACTGAAGCTTTCTTT. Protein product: CSAREGAGGNTEAFF.

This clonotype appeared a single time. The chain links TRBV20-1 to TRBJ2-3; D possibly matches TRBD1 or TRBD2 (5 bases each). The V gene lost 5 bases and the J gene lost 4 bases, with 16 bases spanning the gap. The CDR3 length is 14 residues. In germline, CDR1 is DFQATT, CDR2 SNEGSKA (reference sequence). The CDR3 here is CSARDRSGPDTQYF. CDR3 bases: TGCAGTGCTCGGGACCGCTCGGGCCCAGATACGCAGTATTTT.

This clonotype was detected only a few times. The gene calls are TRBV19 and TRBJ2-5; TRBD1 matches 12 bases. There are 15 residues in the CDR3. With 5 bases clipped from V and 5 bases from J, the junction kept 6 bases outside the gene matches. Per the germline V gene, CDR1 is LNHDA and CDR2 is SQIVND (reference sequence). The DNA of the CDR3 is TGTGCCAGTAGTCAAGGGACAGGGGGCGCGGAGACCCAGTACTTC. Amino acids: CASSQGTGGAETQYF.

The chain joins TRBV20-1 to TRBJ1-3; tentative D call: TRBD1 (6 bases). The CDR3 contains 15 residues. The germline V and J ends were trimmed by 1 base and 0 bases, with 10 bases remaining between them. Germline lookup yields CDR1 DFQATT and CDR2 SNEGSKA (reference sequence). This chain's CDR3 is CSARAGADSGNTIYF. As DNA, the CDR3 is TGCAGTGCTAGAGCAGGGGCCGACTCTGGAAACACCATATATTTT.

CDR3 DNA: TGTGCCAGCAGCTTCGCGTCTCTAGCGGGCACAGATACGCAGTATTTT. Translated: CASSFASLAGTDTQYF. V usage is TRBV7-2 and J usage is TRBJ2-3, with 7 bases aligning to TRBD2. J lost 1 base, V lost 3 bases, and 7 bases had no gene match. Germline lookup yields CDR1 SGHTA and CDR2 FQGNSA. The CDR3 spans 16 residues.

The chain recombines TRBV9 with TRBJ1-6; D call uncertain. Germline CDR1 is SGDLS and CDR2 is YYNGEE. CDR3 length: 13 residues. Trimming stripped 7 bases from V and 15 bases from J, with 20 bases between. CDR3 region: CASSSGGKPLLHF. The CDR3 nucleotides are TGTGCCAGCTCCTCAGGTGGGAAGCCTCTCCTCCACTTT. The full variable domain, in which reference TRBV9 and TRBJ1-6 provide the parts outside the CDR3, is DSGVTQTPKHLITATGQRVTLRCSPRSGDLSVYWYQQSLDQGLQFLIQYYNGEERAKGNILERFSAQQFPDLHSELNLSSLELGDSALYFCASSSGGKPLLHFGNGTRLTVT.

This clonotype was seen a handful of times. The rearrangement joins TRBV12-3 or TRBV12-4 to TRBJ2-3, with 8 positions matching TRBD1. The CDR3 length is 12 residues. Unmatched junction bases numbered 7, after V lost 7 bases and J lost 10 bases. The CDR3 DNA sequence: TGTGCCAGCAATACCCAGGGGGCTGCGCAGTATTTT. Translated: CASNTQGAAQYF.

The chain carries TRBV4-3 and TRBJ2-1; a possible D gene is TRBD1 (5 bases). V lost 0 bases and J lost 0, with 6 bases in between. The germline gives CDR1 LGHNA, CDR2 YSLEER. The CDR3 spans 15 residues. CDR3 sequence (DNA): TGCGCCAGCAGCCAAGACAGGGTCTCCTACAATGAGCAGTTCTTC. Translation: CASSQDRVSYNEQFF.

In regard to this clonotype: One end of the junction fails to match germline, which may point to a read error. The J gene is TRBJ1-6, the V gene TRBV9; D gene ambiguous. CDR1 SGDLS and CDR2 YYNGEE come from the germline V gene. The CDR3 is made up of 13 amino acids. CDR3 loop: CASSTTGNSPIHF. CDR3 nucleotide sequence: TGTGCCAGCAGCACAACTGGCAATTCACCCATCCACTTT.

CDR3 in amino acids: CAISENTYTDTQYF. The CDR3 DNA reads TGTGCCATCAGTGAGAACACGTACACAGATACGCAGTATTTT. The chain carries TRBV10-3 and TRBJ2-3, with D unresolved. The V end was cut by 2 bases, the J end by 2 bases, with 8 bases between. This CDR3 comprises 14 residues. Germline V gives CDR1 ENHRY, CDR2 SYGVKD.

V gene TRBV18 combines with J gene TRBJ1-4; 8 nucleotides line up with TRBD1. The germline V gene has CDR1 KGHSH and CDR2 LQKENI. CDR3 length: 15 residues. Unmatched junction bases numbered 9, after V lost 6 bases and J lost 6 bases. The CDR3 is CASSDRAADYEKLFF. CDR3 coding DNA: TGTGCCAGCTCGGACAGGGCCGCCGACTATGAAAAACTGTTTTTT.

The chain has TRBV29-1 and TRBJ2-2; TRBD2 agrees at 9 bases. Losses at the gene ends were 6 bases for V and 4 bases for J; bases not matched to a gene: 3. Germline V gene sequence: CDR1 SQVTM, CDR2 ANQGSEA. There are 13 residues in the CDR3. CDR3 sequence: CSVGGLATGELFF. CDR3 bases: TGCAGCGTGGGGGGACTAGCCACCGGGGAGCTGTTTTTT.

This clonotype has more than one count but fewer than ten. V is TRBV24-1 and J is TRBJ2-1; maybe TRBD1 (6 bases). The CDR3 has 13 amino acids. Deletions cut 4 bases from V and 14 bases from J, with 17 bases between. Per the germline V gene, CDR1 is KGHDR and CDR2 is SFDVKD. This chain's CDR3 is CATSDVTGNGEFF. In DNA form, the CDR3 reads TGTGCCACCAGTGACGTAACAGGGAATGGAGAGTTCTTC.

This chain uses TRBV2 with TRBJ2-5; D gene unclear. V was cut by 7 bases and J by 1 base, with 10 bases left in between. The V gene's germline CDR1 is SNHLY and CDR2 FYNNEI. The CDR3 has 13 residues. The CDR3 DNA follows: TGTGCCAGCAAACGTGAGGCCCAAGAGACCCAGTACTTC. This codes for CASKREAQETQYF.

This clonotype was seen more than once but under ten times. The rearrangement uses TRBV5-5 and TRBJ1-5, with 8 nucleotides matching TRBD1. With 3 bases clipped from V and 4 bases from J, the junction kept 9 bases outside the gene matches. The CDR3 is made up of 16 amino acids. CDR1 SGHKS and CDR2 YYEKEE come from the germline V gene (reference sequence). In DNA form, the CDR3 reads TGTGCCAGCAGCTCGTACCCCGACAGGGGAAATCAGCCCCAGCATTTT. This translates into CASSSYPDRGNQPQHF.

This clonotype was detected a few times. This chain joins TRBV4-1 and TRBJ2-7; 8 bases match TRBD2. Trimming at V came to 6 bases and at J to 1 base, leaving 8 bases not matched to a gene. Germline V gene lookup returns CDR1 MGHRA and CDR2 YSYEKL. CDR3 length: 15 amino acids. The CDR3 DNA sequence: TGCGCCAGCAGTCTCCAAGCGGGGGAGTCCTACGAGCAGTACTTC. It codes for CASSLQAGESYEQYF.

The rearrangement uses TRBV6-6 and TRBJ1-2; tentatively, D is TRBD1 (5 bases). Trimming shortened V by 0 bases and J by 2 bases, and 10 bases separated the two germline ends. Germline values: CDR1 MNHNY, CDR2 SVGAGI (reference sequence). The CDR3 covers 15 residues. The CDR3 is CASSYSNRDNYGYTF. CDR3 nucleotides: TGTGCCAGCAGTTACTCAAACCGGGACAACTATGGCTACACCTTC.

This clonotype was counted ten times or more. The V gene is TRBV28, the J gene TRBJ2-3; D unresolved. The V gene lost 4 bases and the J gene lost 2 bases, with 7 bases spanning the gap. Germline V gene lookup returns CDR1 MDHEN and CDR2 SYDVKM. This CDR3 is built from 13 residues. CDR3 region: CASSSGTTDTQYF. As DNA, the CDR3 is TGTGCCAGCAGTTCCGGAACCACAGATACGCAGTATTTT.

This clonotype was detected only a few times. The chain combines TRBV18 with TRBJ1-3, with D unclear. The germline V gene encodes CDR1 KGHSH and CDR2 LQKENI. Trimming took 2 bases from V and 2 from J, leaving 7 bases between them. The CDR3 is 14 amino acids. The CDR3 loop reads CASSPRTTGNTIYF. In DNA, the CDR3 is TGTGCCAGCTCACCAAGGACTACTGGAAACACCATATATTTT.

The CDR3 DNA sequence: TGTGCCAGCTCACCAGGGGGAGGCTCACCCCTCCACTTT. Translating it yields CASSPGGGSPLHF. The gene calls are TRBV18 and TRBJ1-6, with D maybe TRBD1 (5 bases). This CDR3 contains 13 residues. Germline V gene sequence: CDR1 KGHSH, CDR2 LQKENI. V was pared by 2 bases and J by 10 bases, with 9 bases between.

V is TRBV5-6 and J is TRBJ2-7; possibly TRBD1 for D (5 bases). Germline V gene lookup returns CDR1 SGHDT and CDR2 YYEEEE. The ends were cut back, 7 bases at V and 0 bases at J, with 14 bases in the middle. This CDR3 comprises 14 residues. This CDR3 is CASRQGPLSYEQYF. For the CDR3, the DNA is TGTGCCAGCCGGCAGGGTCCTCTCTCCTACGAGCAGTACTTC. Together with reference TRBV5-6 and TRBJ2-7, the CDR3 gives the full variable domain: DAGVTQSPTHLIKTRGQQVTLRCSPKSGHDTVSWYQQALGQGPQFIFQYYEEEERQRGNFPDRFSGHQFPNYSSELNVNALLLGDSALYLCASRQGPLSYEQYFGPGTRLTVT.

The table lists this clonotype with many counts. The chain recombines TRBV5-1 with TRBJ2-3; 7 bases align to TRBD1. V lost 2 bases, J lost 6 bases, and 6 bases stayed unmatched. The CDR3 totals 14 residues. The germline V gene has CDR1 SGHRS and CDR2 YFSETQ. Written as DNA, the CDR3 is TGCGCCAGCAGCTTAGGGGGCAGCCGTGATACGCAGTATTTT. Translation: CASSLGGSRDTQYF.

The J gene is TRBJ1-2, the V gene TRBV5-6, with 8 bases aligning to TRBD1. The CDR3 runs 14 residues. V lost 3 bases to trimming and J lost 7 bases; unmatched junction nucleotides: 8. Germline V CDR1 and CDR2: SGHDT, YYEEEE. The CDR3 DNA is TGTGCCAGCAGCTGGGGGACAGGTGTGGCTGGCTACACCTTC. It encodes CASSWGTGVAGYTF.

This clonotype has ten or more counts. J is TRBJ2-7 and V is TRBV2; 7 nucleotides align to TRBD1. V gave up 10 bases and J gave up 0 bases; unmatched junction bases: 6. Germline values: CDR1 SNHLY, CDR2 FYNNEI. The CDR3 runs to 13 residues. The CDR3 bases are TGTGCCATCACCGGGACAGACTCCTACGAGCAGTACTTC. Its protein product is CAITGTDSYEQYF.

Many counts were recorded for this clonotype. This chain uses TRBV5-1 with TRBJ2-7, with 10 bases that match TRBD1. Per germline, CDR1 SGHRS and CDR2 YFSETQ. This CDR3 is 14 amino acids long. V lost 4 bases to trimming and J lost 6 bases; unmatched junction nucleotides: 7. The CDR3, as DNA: TGCGCCAGCAGCCCCGGACAGGGGGAATGCGAGCAGTACGTC. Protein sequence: CASSPGQGECEQYV.

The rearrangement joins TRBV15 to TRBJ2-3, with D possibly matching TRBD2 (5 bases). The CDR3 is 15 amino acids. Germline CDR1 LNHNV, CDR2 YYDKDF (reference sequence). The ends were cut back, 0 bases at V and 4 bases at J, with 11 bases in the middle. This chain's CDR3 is CATSRDLAQSDTQYF. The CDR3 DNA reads TGTGCCACCAGCAGAGATCTAGCACAGTCAGATACGCAGTATTTT.

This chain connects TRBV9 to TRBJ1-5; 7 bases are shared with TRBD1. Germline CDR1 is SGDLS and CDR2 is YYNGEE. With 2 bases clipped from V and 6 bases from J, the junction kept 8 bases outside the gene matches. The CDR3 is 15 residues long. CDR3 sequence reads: CASSVQGVEVQPQHF. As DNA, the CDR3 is TGTGCCAGCAGCGTCCAGGGGGTGGAGGTTCAGCCCCAGCATTTT.

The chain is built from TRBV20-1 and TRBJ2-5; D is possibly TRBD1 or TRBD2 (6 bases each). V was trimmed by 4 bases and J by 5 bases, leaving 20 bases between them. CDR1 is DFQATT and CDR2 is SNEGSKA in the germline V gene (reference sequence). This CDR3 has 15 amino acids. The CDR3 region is CSATMASGAWETQYF. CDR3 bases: TGCAGTGCTACGATGGCGTCGGGGGCGTGGGAGACCCAGTACTTC.

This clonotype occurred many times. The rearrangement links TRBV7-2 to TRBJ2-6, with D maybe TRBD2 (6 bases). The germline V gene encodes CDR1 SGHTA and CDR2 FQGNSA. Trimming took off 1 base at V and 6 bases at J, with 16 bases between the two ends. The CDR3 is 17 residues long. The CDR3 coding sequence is TGTGCCAGCAGCTTAGGTGGGGACTGGGAAACGGCCAACGTCCTGACTTTC. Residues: CASSLGGDWETANVLTF. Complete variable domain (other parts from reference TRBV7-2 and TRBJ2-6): GAGVSQSPSNKVTEKGKDVELRCDPISGHTALYWYRQSLGQGLEFLIYFQGNSAPDKSGLPSDRFSAERTGGSVSTLTIQRTQQEDSAVYLCASSLGGDWETANVLTFGAGSRLTVL.

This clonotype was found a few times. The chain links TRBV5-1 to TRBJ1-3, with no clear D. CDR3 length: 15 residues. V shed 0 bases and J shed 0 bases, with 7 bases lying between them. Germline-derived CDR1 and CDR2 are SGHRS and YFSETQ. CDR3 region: CASSLDRVSGNTIYF. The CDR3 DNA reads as TGCGCCAGCAGCTTGGACCGTGTCTCTGGAAACACCATATATTTT.